This T cell receptor (beta chain) was profiled in a study of T cell repertoires in cytomegalovirus infection. As regards this clonotype: What it recognizes is unknown.

The CDR3 runs 13 residues. V was clipped by 6 bases and J by 2 bases; unmatched bases: 6. The germline CDR1 and CDR2 sequences are SQVTM and ANQGSEA. From the reads, TCRdb called clonotypes with MiXCR, one entry per CDR3 protein. Of around 430,000 distinct CDR3 sequences in the sample, about 42% were seen once. This receptor was identified in a human donor in good health (CMV status not recorded). Some clones in this sample may be carry-over from other donors' samples. Here the sequenced sample was cultured PBMCs, taken from culture after CMV antigen stimulation. The gene calls are TRBV29-1 and TRBJ2-5; 7 nucleotides align to TRBD1. The CDR3 DNA follows: TGCAGCGTCCAGACGGGACAGCAAGAGACCCAGTACTTC. As protein: CSVQTGQQETQYF.